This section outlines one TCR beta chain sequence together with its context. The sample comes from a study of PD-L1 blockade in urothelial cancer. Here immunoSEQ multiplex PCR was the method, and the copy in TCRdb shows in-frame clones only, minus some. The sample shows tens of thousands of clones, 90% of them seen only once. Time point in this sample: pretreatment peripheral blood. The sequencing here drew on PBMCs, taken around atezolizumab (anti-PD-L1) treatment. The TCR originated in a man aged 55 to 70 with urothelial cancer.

This CDR3 reads CASSQARGRPETQYF. CDR3 nucleotide sequence: TGCGCCAGCAGCCAAGCGAGAGGCAGACCCGAGACCCAGTACTTC. The V and J genes are TRBV4-3 and TRBJ2-5; D not resolved. CDR3 length equals 15 residues. Germline assignment: CDR1 LGHNA and CDR2 YSLEER. Deletions cut 1 base from V and 5 bases from J, with 14 bases between.